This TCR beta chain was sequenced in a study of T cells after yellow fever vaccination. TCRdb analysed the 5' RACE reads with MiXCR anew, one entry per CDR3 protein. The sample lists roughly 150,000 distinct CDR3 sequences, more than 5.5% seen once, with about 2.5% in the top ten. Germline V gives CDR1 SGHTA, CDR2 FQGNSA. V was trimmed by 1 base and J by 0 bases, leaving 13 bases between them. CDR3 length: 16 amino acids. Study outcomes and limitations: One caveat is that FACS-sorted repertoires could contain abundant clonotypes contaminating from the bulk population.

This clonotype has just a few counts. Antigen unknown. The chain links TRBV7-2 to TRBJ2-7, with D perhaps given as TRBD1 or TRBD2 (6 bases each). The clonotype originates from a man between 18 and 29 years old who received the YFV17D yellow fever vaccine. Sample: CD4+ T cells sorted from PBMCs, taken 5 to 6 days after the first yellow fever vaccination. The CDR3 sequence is CASSLVGGLSSYEQYF. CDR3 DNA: TGTGCCAGCAGCTTAGTCGGGGGCCTGAGCTCCTACGAGCAGTACTTC.